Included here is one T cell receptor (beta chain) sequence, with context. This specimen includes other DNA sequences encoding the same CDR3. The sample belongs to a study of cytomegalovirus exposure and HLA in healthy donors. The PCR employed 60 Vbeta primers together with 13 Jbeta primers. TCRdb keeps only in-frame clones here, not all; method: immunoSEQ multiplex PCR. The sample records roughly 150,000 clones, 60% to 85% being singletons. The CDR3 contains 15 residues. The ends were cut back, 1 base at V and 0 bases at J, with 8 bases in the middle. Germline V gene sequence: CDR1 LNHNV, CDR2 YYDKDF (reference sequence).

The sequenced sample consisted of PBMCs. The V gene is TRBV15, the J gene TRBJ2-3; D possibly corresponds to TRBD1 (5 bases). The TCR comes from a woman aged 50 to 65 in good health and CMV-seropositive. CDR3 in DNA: TGTGCCACCAGCAGAGGCAGGGTTAGCACAGATACGCAGTATTTT. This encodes CATSRGRVSTDTQYF.